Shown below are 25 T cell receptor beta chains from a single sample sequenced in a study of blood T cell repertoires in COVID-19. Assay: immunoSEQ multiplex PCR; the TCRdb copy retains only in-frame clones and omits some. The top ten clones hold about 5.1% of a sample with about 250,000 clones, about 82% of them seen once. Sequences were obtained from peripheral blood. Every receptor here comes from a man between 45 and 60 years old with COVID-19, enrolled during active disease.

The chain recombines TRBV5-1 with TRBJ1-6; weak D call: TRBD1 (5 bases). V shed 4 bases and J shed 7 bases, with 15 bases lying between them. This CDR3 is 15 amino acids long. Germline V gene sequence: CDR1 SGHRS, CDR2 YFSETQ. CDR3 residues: CASSIDSMYNSPLHF. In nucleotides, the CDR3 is TGCGCCAGCAGCATAGACAGTATGTACAATTCACCCCTCCACTTT.

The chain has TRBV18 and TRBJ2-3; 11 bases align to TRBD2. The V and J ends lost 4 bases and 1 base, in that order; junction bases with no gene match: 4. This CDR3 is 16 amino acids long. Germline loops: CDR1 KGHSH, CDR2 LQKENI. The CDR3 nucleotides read TGTGCCAGCTCACTTGGACTAGCGGGTGGCACAGATACGCAGTATTTT. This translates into CASSLGLAGGTDTQYF. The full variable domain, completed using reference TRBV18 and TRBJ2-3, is NAGVMQNPRHLVRRRGQEARLRCSPMKGHSHVYWYRQLPEEGLKFMVYLQKENIIDESGMPKERFSAEFPKEGPSILRIQQVVRGDSAAYFCASSLGLAGGTDTQYFGPGTRLTVL.

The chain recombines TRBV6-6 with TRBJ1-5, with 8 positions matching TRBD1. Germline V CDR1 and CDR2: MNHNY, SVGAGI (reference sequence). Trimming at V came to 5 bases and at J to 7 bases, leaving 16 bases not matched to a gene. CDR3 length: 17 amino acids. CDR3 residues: CASSPRDGQGSGQPQHF. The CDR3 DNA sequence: TGTGCCAGCAGTCCGCGAGATGGACAGGGATCAGGGCAGCCCCAGCATTTT.

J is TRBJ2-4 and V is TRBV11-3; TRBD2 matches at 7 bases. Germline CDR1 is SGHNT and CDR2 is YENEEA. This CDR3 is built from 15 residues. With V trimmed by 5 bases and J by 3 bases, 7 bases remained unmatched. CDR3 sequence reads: CASSGGGDGKNIQYF. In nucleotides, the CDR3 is TGTGCCAGCAGCGGGGGAGGGGACGGCAAAAACATTCAGTACTTC.

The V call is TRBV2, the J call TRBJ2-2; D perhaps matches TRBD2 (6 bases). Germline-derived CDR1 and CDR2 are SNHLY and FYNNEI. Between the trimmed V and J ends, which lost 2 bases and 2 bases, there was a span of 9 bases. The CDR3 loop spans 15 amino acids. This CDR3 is CASSEMRGNTGELFF. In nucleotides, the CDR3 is TGTGCCAGCAGTGAAATGCGGGGTAACACCGGGGAGCTGTTTTTT.

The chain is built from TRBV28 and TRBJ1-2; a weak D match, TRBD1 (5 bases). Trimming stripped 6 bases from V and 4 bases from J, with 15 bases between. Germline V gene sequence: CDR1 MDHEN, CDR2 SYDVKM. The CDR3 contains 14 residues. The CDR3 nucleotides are TGTGCCAGCAGGCTTCCAGGGTCGAGCTATGGCTACACCTTC. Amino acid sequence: CASRLPGSSYGYTF.

The CDR3 DNA reads TGTGCCAGCAGGTATTTTAGCACAGATACGCAGTATTTT. Translated, it gives CASRYFSTDTQYF. The rearrangement links TRBV12-3 or TRBV12-4 to TRBJ2-3; D remains unclear. The ends were cut back, 6 bases at V and 0 bases at J, with 7 bases in the middle. The CDR3 runs 13 residues.

CDR3 in amino acids: CASSRNPSNQPQHF. CDR3 bases: TGTGCCAGCAGCAGAAACCCAAGCAATCAGCCCCAGCATTTT. This chain links TRBV6-5 with TRBJ1-5; D gene unclear. Germline loops: CDR1 MNHEY, CDR2 SVGAGI. V was cut by 6 bases and J by 1 base, with 10 bases left in between. The CDR3 has 14 amino acids.

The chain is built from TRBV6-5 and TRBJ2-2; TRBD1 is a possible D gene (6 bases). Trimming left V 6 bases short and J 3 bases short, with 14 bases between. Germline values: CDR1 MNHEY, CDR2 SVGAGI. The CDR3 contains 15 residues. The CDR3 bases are TGTGCCAGCAGAAAGCAGACAGGCTACACCGGGGAGCTGTTTTTT. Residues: CASRKQTGYTGELFF.

CDR3 nucleotide sequence: TGTGCCAGCAGTTCCTTAGGGGGCCTAGGGAACACTGAAGCTTTCTTT. Its translation: CASSSLGGLGNTEAFF. The chain links TRBV28 to TRBJ1-1, with 7 nucleotides matching TRBD1. Germline V gives CDR1 MDHEN, CDR2 SYDVKM. The CDR3 covers 16 residues. Trimming cost V 4 bases and J 1 base; bases outside gene matches: 9.

CDR3 sequence: CASSTTGNANTGELFF. CDR3 sequence (DNA): TGTGCCAGCAGCACCACGGGGAACGCGAACACCGGGGAGCTGTTTTTT. J is TRBJ2-2 and V is TRBV5-4; D is possibly TRBD2 (5 bases). CDR3 length: 16 amino acids. Germline CDR1 is SGHNT and CDR2 is YYREEE (reference sequence). The ends were cut back, 4 bases at V and 0 bases at J, with 13 bases in the middle.

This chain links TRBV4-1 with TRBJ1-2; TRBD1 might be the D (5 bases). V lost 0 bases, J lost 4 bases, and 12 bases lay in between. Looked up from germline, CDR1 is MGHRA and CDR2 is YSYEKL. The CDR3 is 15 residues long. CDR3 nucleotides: TGCGCCAGCAGCCAAGATCCGGGGGAGGCCTATGGCTACACCTTC. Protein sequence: CASSQDPGEAYGYTF.

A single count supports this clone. As DNA, the CDR3 is TGTGCCAGCAGTTACGCAGGGGAGTGGGGCACTGAAGCTTTCTTT. It specifies CASSYAGEWGTEAFF. This chain joins TRBV6-5 and TRBJ1-1, with D maybe TRBD1 (6 bases). Trimming took 2 bases from V and 4 from J, leaving 14 bases between them. Germline CDR1 reads MNHEY; CDR2 reads SVGAGI. The CDR3 runs 15 residues.

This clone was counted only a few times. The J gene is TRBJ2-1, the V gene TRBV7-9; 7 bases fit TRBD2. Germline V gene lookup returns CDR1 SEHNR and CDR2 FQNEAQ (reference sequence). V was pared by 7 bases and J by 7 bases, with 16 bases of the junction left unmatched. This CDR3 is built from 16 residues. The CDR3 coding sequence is TGTGCCAGCAAGATAACTGCGGGGCTAGCGGTAAATGAGCAGTTCTTC. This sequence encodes CASKITAGLAVNEQFF.

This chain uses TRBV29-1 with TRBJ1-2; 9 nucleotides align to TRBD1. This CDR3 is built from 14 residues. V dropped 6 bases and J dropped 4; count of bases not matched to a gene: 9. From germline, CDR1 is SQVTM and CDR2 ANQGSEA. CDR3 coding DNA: TGCAGCGTGGAACAGGGGGCTAACTTCTATGGCTACACCTTC. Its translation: CSVEQGANFYGYTF.

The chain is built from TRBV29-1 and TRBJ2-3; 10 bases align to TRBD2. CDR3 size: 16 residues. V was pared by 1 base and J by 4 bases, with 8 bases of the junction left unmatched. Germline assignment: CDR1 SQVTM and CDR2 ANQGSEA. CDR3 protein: CSVEVVSGGASDTQYF. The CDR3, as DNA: TGCAGCGTTGAAGTTGTAAGCGGGGGGGCGTCAGATACGCAGTATTTT.

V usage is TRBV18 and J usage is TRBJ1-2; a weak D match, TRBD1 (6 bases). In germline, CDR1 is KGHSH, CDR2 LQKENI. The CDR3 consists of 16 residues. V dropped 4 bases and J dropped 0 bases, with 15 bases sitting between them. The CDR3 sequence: CASSLPSGTSNYGYTF. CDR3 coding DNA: TGTGCCAGCTCACTACCCTCCGGGACATCTAACTATGGCTACACCTTC.

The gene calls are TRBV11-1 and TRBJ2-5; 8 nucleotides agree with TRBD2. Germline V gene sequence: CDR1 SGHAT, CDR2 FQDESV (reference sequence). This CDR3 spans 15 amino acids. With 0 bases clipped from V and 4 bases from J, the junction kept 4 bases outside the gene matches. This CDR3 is CASSLAATSVETQYF. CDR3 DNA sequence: TGTGCCAGCAGCTTAGCGGCGACTAGCGTAGAGACCCAGTACTTC.

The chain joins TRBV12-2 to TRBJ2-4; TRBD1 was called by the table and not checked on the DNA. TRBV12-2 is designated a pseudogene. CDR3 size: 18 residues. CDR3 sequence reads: CASRRDKTVVGAKNIQYF. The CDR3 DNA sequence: TGTGCAAGTCGCCGAGATAAGACAGTCGTGGGCGCCAAAAACATTCAGTACTTC.

In DNA form, the CDR3 reads TGTGCCAGCAGCGATACAGGCGCACGCGGCGTCTACACCTTC. It encodes CASSDTGARGVYTF. The genes are TRBV28 and TRBJ1-2, with TRBD1 as a possible D gene (5 bases). V gave up 6 bases and J gave up 10 bases, with 21 bases separating them. Germline CDR1 MDHEN, CDR2 SYDVKM. The length of the CDR3 is 14 residues.

CDR3 nucleotides: TGTGCCAGCAGTTTGCAGGGCGCCGGGGAGCTGTTTTTT. It yields the protein CASSLQGAGELFF. This chain links TRBV27 with TRBJ2-2; weak D call: TRBD1 (5 bases). V gave up 3 bases and J gave up 6 bases, with 8 bases separating them. The germline CDR1 and CDR2 sequences are MNHEY and SMNVEV (reference sequence). The CDR3 runs 13 residues.

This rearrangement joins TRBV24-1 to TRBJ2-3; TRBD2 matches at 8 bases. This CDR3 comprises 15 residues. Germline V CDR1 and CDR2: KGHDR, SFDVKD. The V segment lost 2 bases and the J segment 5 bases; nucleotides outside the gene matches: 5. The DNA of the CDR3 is TGTGCCACCAGTGATTGGAGCGGGGGCAGAGATACGCAGTATTTT. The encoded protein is CATSDWSGGRDTQYF.

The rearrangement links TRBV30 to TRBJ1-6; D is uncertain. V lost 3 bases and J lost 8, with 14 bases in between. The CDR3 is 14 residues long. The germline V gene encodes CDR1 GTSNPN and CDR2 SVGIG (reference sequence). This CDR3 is CAWRRRVGDSPLHF. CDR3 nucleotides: TGTGCCTGGAGGAGGAGGGTGGGAGATTCACCCCTCCACTTT.

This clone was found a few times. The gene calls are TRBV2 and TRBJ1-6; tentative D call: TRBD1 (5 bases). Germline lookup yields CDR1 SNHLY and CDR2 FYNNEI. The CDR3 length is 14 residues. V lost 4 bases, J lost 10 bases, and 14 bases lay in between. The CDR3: CASSGFLRGSPLHF. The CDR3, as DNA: TGTGCCAGCAGTGGGTTTCTTAGGGGATCACCCCTCCACTTT. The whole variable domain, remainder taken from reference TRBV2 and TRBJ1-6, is EPEVTQTPSHQVTQMGQEVILRCVPISNHLYFYWYRQILGQKVEFLVSFYNNEISEKSEIFDDQFSVERPDGSNFTLKIRSTKLEDSAMYFCASSGFLRGSPLHFGNGTRLTVT.

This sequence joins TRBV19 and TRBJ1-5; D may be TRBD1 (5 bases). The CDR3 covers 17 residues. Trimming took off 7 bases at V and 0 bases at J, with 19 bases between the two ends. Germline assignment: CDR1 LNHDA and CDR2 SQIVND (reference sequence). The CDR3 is CASNPGPPGYSNQPQHF. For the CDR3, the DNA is TGTGCCAGTAACCCCGGGCCCCCAGGGTATAGCAATCAGCCCCAGCATTTT.